The 12 T cell receptor beta chains presented below share a single source sample, sequenced in a study of T cell responses to AZD1222 COVID-19 vaccine. Only in-frame clones appear in the TCRdb table, and some are missing; sequencing was by immunoSEQ multiplex PCR. The sample includes 150,000 or so clones, 80% to 90% of them seen just once. The sample was peripheral blood, taken on day 0 of MenACWY control vaccination. The receptors come from an adult in good health.

The chain employs TRBV6-1 and TRBJ1-5; D remains unclear. V lost 3 bases and J lost 2, with 11 bases in between. The CDR3 has 15 residues. Germline V gives CDR1 MNHNS, CDR2 SASEGT. This CDR3 is CASSDGVQGNQPQHF. As DNA, the CDR3 is TGTGCCAGCAGTGATGGGGTACAAGGCAATCAGCCCCAGCATTTT.

The CDR3 sequence: CASSIGRTLDRNSPLHF. CDR3 coding DNA: TGTGCCAGTAGTATAGGAAGGACTTTAGACCGTAATTCACCCCTCCACTTT. V usage is TRBV19 and J usage is TRBJ1-6, with D hard to call. Germline loops: CDR1 LNHDA, CDR2 SQIVND (reference sequence). Trimming pared 1 base from V and 6 bases from J, leaving 16 bases between. This CDR3 has 17 residues. The variable domain in full, with the rest retrieved from reference TRBV19 and TRBJ1-6, is DGGITQSPKYLFRKEGQNVTLSCEQNLNHDAMYWYRQDPGQGLRLIYYSQIVNDFQKGDIAEGYSVSREKKESFPLTVTSAQKNPTAFYLCASSIGRTLDRNSPLHFGNGTRLTVT.

This clone has just a few counts. V usage is TRBV6-5 and J usage is TRBJ1-6; D is unresolved. V was trimmed by 0 bases and J by 5 bases, leaving 11 bases between them. The length of the CDR3 is 16 residues. The germline gives CDR1 MNHEY, CDR2 SVGAGI. DNA for the CDR3: TGTGCCAGCAGTTACTCTAGTCCAGTTAATAATTCACCCCTCCACTTT. Its protein product is CASSYSSPVNNSPLHF.

V is TRBV5-1 and J is TRBJ2-2; the D gene is possibly TRBD1 (5 bases). The germline gives CDR1 SGHRS, CDR2 YFSETQ. V lost 1 base and J 6 bases, leaving 19 bases between the germline ends. CDR3 length equals 17 residues. The CDR3 region has the DNA TGCGCCAGCAGCTTGTCCCCACAGGACGCTAGGTCCGGGGAGCTGTTTTTT. It is translated as CASSLSPQDARSGELFF.

This clone has more than one count but fewer than ten. The chain is built from TRBV7-6 and TRBJ2-2; a weak D match, TRBD1 (5 bases). Trimming removed 5 bases from V and 4 bases from J, with 8 bases in between. Germline values: CDR1 SGHVS, CDR2 FNYEAQ. The CDR3 runs 13 residues. The CDR3 DNA follows: TGTGCCAGCAGCCCGACAGTCACCGGGGAGCTGTTTTTT. Protein product: CASSPTVTGELFF.

The chain links TRBV4-3 to TRBJ1-1; no clear D. There are 17 residues in the CDR3. V lost 1 base to trimming and J lost 0 bases, with 15 bases between them. From germline, CDR1 is LGHNA and CDR2 YSLEER. The CDR3 region has the DNA TGCGCCAGCAGCCAAGGGGCCGTGGCGGGCATGAACACTGAAGCTTTCTTT. Translation gives CASSQGAVAGMNTEAFF.

The J gene is TRBJ2-3, the V gene TRBV24-1, with D perhaps matching TRBD1 (5 bases). This CDR3 is 14 amino acids long. The germline gives CDR1 KGHDR, CDR2 SFDVKD. Trimming cost V 5 bases and J 4 bases, with 12 bases left between them. The CDR3 is CATSGDSLADTQYF. The CDR3 DNA reads TGTGCCACCAGTGGCGACAGCCTCGCAGATACGCAGTATTTT.

The chain is built from TRBV11-1 and TRBJ2-7; no firm D call. Germline V CDR1 and CDR2: SGHAT, FQDESV (reference sequence). Deletions cut 4 bases from V and 1 base from J, with 11 bases between. CDR3 length: 14 residues. Here the CDR3 reads CASSSRPSSYEQYF. CDR3 DNA: TGTGCCAGCAGCTCCCGACCCTCGTCCTACGAGCAGTACTTC. The full variable domain, its missing parts supplied by reference TRBV11-1 and TRBJ2-7, is EAEVAQSPRYKITEKSQAVAFWCDPISGHATLYWYRQILGQGPELLVQFQDESVVDDSQLPKDRFSAERLKGVDSTLKIQPAELGDSAMYLCASSSRPSSYEQYFGPGTRLTVT.

This clone was counted between two and nine times. This rearrangement joins TRBV18 to TRBJ1-5; 8 positions match TRBD1. Losses at the gene ends were 3 bases for V and 6 bases for J; bases not matched to a gene: 7. CDR1 KGHSH and CDR2 LQKENI come from the germline V gene. This CDR3 region has 15 residues. CDR3 sequence reads: CASSPEATGGQPQHF. The CDR3 nucleotides are TGTGCCAGCTCACCGGAGGCAACAGGGGGTCAGCCCCAGCATTTT.

The rearrangement links TRBV2 to TRBJ1-4, with TRBD1 identical over 10 bases. V trimming: 5 bases; J trimming: 5 bases; junction bases outside the gene matches: 2. Looked up from germline, CDR1 is SNHLY and CDR2 is FYNNEI. The CDR3 runs 14 residues. The CDR3 protein is CASSLDRGNEKLFF. The CDR3 DNA reads TGTGCCAGCAGTCTGGACAGGGGGAATGAAAAACTGTTTTTT. Using reference TRBV2 and TRBJ1-4 for the parts outside the CDR3, the full variable domain is EPEVTQTPSHQVTQMGQEVILRCVPISNHLYFYWYRQILGQKVEFLVSFYNNEISEKSEIFDDQFSVERPDGSNFTLKIRSTKLEDSAMYFCASSLDRGNEKLFFGSGTQLSVL.

This clone was seen a handful of times. The chain combines TRBV6-1 with TRBJ1-6; possible D gene TRBD1, 6 bases. The V end lost 0 bases, the J end lost 7 bases, and 16 bases lay between the germline ends. This CDR3 region has 17 residues. CDR1 is MNHNS and CDR2 is SASEGT in the germline V gene. This chain's CDR3 is CASSEAPSGAGNSPLHF. Here the CDR3 DNA reads TGTGCCAGCAGTGAAGCGCCGTCAGGGGCTGGGAATTCACCCCTCCACTTT.

The rearrangement uses TRBV6-6 and TRBJ1-1; 9 nucleotides line up with TRBD1. Per the germline V gene, CDR1 is MNHNY and CDR2 is SVGAGI (reference sequence). V trimming: 6 bases; J trimming: 4 bases; junction bases outside the gene matches: 9. CDR3 length: 15 residues. CDR3 sequence reads: CASRKDRGGGTEAFF. The CDR3 region has the DNA TGTGCCAGCAGAAAGGACAGGGGCGGGGGCACTGAAGCTTTCTTT.